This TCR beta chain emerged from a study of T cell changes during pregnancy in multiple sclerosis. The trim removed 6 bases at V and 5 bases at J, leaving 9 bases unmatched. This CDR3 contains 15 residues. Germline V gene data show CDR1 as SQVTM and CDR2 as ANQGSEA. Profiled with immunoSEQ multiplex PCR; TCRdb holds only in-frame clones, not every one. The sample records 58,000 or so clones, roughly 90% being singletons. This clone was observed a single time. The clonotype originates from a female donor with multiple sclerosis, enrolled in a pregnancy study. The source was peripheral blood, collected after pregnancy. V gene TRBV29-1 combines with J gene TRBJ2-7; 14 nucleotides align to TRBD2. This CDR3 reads CSVRAGTSGGNEQYF. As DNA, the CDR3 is TGCAGCGTCCGCGCCGGGACTAGCGGGGGAAACGAGCAGTACTTC.